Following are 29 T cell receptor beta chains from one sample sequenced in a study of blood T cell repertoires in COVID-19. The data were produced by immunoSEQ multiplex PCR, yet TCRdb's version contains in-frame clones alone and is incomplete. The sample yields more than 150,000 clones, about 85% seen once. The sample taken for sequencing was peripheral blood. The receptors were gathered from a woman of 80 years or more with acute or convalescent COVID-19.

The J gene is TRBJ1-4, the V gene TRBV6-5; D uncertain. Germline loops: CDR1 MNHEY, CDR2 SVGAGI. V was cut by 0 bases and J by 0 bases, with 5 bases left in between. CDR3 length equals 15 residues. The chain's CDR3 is CASSYSGATNEKLFF. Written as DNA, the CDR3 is TGTGCCAGCAGTTACTCCGGGGCAACTAATGAAAAACTGTTTTTT.

The CDR3 nucleotides read TGTGCCAGCAGTCCGGGGACAGGGGGCACGCCCCAGCATTTT. Its translation: CASSPGTGGTPQHF. The chain is built from TRBV27 and TRBJ1-5; 12 nucleotides match TRBD1. Trimming took 5 bases from V and 9 from J; bases not matched to a gene: 5. The CDR3 runs 14 residues. The germline gives CDR1 MNHEY, CDR2 SMNVEV (reference sequence).

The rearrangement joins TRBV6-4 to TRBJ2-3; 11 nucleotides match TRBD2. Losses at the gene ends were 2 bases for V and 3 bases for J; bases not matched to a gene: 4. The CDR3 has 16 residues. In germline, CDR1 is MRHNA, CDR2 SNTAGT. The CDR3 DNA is TGTGCCAGCAGTGACGTGGCTAGCGGGAGGACAGATACGCAGTATTTT. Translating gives CASSDVASGRTDTQYF.

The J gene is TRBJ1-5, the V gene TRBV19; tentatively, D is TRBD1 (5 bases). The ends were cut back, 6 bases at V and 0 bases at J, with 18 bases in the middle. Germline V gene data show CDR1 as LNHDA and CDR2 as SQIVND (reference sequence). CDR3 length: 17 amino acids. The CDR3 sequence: CASSPKGSEYSNQPQHF. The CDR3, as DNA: TGTGCCAGTAGCCCGAAGGGGTCGGAATATAGCAATCAGCCCCAGCATTTT.

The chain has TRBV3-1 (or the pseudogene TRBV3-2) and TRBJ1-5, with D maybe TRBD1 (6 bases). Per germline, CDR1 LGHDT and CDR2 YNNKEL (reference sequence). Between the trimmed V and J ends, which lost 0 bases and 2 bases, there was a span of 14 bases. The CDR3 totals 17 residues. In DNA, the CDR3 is TGTGCCAGCAGCCAAGAATTAGATCACAGGGGCAATCAGCCCCAGCATTTT. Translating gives CASSQELDHRGNQPQHF.

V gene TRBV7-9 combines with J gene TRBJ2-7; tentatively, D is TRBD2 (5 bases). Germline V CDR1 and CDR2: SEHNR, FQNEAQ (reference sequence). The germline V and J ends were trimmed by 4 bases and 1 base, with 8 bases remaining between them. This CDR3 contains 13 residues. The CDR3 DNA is TGTGCCAGCAGCTACAGCGGTTCCTACGAGCAGTACTTC. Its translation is CASSYSGSYEQYF.

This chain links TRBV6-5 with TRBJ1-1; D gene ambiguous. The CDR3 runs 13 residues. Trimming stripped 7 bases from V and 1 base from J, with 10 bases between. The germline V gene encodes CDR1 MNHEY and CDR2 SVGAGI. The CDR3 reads CASTLDKNTEAFF. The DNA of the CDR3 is TGTGCCAGCACTTTAGATAAGAACACTGAAGCTTTCTTT.

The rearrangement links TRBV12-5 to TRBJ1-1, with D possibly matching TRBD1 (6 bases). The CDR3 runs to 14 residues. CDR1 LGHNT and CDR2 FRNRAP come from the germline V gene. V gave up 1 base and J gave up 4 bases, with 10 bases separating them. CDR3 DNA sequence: TGTGCTAGTGGTTTGGGGTTAGGGGGCACTGAAGCTTTCTTT. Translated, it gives CASGLGLGGTEAFF.

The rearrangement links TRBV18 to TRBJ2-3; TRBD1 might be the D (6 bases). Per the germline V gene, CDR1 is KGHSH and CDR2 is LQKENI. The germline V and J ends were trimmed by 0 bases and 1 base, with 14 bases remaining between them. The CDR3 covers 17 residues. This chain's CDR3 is CASSPPRGEGGTDTQYF. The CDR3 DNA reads TGTGCCAGCTCACCACCACGCGGAGAGGGGGGCACAGATACGCAGTATTTT.

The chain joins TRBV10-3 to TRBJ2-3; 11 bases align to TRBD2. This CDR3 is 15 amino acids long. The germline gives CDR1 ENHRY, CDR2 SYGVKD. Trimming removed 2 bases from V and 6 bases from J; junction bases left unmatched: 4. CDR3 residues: CAISETSGGWDTQYF. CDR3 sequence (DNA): TGTGCCATCAGTGAGACTAGCGGGGGCTGGGATACGCAGTATTTT.

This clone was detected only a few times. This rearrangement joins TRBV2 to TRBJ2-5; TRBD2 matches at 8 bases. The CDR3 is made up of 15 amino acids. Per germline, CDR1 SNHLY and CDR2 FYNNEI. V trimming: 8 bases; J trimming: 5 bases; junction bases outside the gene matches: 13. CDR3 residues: CASSRGSGRGETQYF. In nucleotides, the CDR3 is TGTGCCAGCTCCCGAGGCAGCGGGAGAGGGGAGACCCAGTACTTC.

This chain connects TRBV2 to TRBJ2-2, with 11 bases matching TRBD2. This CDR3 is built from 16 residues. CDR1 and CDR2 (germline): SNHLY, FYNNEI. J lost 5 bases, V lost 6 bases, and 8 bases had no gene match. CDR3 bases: TGTGCCAGCAGACGAAATAGCGGGAGGGAGACCGGGGAGCTGTTTTTT. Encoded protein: CASRRNSGRETGELFF.

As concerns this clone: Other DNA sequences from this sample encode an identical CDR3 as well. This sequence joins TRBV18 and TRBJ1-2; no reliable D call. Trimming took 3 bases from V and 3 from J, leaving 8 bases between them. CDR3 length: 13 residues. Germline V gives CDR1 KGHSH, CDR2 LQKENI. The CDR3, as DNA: TGTGCCAGCTCACCTTCGGGTGACTATGGCTACACCTTC. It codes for CASSPSGDYGYTF.

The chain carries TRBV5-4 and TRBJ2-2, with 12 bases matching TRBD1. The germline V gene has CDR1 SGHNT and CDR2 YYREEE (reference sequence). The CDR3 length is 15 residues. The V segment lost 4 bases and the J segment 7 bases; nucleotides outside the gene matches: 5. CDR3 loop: CASSPGQGAVGELFF. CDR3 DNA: TGTGCCAGCAGCCCGGGACAGGGGGCCGTCGGGGAGCTGTTTTTT.

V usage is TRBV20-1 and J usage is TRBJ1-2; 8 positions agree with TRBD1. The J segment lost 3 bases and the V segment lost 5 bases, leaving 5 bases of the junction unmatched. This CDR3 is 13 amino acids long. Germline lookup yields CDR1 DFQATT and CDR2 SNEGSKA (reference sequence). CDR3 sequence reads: CSAGDRGDYGYTF. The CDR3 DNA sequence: TGCAGTGCTGGTGACAGGGGCGACTATGGCTACACCTTC.

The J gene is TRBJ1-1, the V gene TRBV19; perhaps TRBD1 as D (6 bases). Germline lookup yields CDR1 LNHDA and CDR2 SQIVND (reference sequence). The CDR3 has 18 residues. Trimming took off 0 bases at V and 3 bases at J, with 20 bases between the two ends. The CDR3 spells CASSIEGTRLQLDTEAFF. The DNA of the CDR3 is TGTGCCAGTAGTATAGAGGGGACAAGACTACAGTTGGACACTGAAGCTTTCTTT.

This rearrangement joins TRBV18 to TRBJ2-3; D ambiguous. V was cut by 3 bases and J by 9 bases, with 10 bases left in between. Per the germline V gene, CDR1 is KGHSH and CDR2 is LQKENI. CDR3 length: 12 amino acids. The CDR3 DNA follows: TGTGCCAGCTCACCGTACTCGTCGACGCAGTATTTT. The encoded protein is CASSPYSSTQYF.

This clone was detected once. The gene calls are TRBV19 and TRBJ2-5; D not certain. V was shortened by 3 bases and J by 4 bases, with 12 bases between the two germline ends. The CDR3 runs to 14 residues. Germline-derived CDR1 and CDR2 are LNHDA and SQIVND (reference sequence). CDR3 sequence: CASSIRVSGETQYF. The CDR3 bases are TGTGCCAGTAGTATTCGGGTCTCTGGAGAGACCCAGTACTTC.

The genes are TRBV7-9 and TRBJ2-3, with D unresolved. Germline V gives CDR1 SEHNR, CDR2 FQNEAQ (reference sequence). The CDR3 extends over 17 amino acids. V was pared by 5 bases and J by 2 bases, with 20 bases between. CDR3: CASSPLGWAGFTDTQYF. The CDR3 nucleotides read TGTGCCAGCAGCCCCCTTGGGTGGGCAGGATTCACAGATACGCAGTATTTT.

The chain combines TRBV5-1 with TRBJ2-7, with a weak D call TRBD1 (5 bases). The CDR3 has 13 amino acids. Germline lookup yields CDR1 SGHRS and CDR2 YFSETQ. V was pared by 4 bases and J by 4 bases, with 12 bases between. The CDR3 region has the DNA TGCGCCAGCAGCCCGGACATGTTATACGAGCAGTACTTC. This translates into CASSPDMLYEQYF.

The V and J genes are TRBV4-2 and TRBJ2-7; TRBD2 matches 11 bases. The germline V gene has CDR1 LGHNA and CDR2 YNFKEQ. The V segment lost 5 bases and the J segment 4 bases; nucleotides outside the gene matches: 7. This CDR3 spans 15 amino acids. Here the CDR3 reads CASSVRLAGPYEQYF. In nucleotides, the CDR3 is TGTGCCAGCAGCGTCAGACTAGCGGGGCCATACGAGCAGTACTTC.

CDR3 in amino acids: CAARVITDTQYF. CDR3 DNA sequence: TGTGCCGCACGGGTTATCACAGATACGCAGTATTTT. The chain uses TRBV12-3 or TRBV12-4 and TRBJ2-3; D not resolved. The CDR3 has 12 amino acids. Trimming stripped 11 bases from V and 2 bases from J, with 11 bases between.

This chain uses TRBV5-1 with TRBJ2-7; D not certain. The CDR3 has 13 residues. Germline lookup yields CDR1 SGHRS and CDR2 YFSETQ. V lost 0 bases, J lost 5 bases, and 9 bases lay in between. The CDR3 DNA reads TGCGCCAGCAGCTTGGCGGGTATGGACGAGCAGTACTTC. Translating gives CASSLAGMDEQYF.

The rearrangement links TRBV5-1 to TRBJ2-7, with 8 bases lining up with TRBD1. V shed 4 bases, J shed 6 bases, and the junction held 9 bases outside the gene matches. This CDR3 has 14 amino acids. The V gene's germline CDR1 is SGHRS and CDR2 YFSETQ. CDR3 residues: CASSLGQGRREQYF. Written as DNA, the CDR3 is TGCGCCAGCAGCCTCGGACAGGGTAGGCGCGAGCAGTACTTC.

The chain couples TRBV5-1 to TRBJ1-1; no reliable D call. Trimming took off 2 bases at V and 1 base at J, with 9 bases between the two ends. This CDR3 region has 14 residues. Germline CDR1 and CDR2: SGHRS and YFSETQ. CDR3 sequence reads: CASSFDTQNTEAFF. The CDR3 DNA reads TGCGCCAGCAGCTTTGACACCCAGAACACTGAAGCTTTCTTT.

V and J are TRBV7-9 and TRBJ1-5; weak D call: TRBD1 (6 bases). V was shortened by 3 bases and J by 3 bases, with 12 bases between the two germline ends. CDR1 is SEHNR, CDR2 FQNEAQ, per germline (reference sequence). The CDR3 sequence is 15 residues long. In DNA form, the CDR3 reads TGTGCCAGCAGCTTCTCTACAGGGCTCAATCAGCCCCAGCATTTT. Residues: CASSFSTGLNQPQHF.

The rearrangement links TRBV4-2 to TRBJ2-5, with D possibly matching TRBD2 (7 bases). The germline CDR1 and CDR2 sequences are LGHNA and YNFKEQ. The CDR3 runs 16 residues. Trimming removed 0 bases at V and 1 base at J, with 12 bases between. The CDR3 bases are TGTGCCAGCAGCCAAGATGGGGGGGCGCCCCAAGAGACCCAGTACTTC. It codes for CASSQDGGAPQETQYF.

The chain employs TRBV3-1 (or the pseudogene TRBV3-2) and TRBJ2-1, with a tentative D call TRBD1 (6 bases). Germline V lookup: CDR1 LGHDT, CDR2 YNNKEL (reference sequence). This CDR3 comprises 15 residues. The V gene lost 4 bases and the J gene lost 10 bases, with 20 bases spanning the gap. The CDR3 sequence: CASSRDLIGGEEQFF. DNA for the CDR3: TGTGCCAGCAGCCGCGACCTAATAGGGGGTGAGGAGCAGTTCTTC.

The CDR3 DNA reads as TGTGCCAGCAGCCAAGTTCTGGGACAGTCCTATGGCTACACCTTC. Residues: CASSQVLGQSYGYTF. The chain joins TRBV14 to TRBJ1-2; 7 bases agree with TRBD1. After removal of 1 base from V and 4 bases from J, the junction contained 6 bases not matched to a gene. Germline CDR1 reads SGHDN; CDR2 reads FVKESK. The CDR3 has 15 residues.